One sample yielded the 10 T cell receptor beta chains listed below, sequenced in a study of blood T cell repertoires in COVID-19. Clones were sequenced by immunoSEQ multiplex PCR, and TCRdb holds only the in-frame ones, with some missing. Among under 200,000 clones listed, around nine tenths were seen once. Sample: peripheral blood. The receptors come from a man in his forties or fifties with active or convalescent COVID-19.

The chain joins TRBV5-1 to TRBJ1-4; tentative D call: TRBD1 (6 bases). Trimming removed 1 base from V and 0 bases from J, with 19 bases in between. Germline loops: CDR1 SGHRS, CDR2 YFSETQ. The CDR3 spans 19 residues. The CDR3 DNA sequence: TGCGCCAGCAGCTTGCTCATCCAGGGGATAGGCCCAACTAATGAAAAACTGTTTTTT. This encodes CASSLLIQGIGPTNEKLFF.

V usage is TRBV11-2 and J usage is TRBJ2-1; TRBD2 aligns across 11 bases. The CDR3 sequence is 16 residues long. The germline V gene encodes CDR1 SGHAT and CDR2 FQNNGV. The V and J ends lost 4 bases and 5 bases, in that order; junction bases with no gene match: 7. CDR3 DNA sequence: TGTGCCAGCAGCTCGGAACCGGGACTAGCGGACAATGAGCAGTTCTTC. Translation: CASSSEPGLADNEQFF.

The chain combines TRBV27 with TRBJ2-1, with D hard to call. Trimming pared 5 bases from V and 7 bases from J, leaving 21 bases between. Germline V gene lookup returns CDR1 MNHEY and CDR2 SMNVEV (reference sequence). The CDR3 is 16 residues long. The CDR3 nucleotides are TGTGCCAGCAGTCAACACACAAACTCGAGGTTAAATGAGCAGTTCTTC. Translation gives CASSQHTNSRLNEQFF.

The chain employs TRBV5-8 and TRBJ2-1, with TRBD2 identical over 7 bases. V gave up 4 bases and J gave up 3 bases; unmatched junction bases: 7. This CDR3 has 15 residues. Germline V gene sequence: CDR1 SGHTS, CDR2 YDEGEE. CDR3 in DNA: TGTGCCAGCAGCCCGGGTGGCGGGGGCTACAATGAGCAGTTCTTC. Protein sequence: CASSPGGGGYNEQFF. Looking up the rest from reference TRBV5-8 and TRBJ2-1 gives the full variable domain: EAGVTQSPTHLIKTRGQQATLRCSPISGHTSVYWYQQALGLGLQFLLWYDEGEERNRGNFPPRFSGRQFPNYSSELNVNALELEDSALYLCASSPGGGGYNEQFFGPGTRLTVL.

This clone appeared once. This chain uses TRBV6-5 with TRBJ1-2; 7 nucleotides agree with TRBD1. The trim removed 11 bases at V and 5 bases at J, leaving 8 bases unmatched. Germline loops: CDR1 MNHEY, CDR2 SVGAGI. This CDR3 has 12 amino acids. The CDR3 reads CAYTTGPYGYTF. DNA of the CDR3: TGTGCCTATACGACAGGGCCATATGGCTACACCTTC.

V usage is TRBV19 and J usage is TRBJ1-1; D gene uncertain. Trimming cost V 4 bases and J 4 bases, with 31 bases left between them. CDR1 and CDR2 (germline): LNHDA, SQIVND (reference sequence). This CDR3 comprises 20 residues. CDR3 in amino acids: CASSKSIPTFLDRSSTEAFF. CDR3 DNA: TGTGCCAGTAGTAAGAGCATCCCAACCTTCCTGGATCGGAGCTCCACTGAAGCTTTCTTT.

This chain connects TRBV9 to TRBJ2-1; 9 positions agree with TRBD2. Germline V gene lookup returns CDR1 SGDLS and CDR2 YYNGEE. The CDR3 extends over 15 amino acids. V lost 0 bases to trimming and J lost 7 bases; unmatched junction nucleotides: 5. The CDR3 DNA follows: TGTGCCAGCAGCGTAGGCGGGGGGGCCATTAATGAGCAGTTCTTC. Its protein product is CASSVGGGAINEQFF. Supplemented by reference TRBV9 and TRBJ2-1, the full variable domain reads DSGVTQTPKHLITATGQRVTLRCSPRSGDLSVYWYQQSLDQGLQFLIQYYNGEERAKGNILERFSAQQFPDLHSELNLSSLELGDSALYFCASSVGGGAINEQFFGPGTRLTVL.

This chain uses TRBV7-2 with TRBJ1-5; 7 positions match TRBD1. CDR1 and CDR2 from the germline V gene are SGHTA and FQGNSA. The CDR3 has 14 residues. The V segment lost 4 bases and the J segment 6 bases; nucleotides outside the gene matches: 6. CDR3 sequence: CASSSRQGGQPQHF. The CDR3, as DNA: TGTGCCAGCAGCTCACGACAGGGAGGTCAGCCCCAGCATTTT.

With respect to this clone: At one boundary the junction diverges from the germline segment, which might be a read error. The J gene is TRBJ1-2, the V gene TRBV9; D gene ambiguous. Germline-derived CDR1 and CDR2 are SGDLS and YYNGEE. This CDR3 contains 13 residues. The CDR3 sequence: CASSVGVEAKRGF. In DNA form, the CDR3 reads TGTGCCAGCAGCGTAGGCGTGGAGGCCAAGCGGGGCTTC.

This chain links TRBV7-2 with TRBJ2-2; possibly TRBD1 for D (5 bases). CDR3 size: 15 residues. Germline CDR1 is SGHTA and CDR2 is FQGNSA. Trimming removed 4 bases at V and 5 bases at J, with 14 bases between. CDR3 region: CASSYIREATGELFF. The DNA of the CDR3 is TGTGCCAGCAGCTATATCAGGGAAGCTACCGGGGAGCTGTTTTTT.